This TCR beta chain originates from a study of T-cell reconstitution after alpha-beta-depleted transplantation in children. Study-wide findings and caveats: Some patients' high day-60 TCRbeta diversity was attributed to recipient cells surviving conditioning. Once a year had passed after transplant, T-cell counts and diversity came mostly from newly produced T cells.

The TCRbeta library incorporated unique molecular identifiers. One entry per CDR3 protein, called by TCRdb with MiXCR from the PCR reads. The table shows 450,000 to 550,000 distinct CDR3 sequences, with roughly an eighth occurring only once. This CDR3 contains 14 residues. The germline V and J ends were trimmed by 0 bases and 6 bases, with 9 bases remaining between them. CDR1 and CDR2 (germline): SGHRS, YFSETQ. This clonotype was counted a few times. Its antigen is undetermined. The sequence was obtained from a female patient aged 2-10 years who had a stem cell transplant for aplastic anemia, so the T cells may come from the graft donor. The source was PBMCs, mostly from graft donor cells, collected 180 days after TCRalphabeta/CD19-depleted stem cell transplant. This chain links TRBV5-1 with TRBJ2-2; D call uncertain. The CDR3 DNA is TGCGCCAGCAGCTTGGTACTACACTCCGGGGAGCTGTTTTTT. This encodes CASSLVLHSGELFF.